This record covers a single T cell receptor (beta chain). This sample stems from a study of blood T cells in healthy people across ages. Using a J-beta primer mix together with a sample-barcoded 5' primer, a second PCR was run for roughly 6 to 11 cycles. A template-switch adaptor containing 12 random nucleotides labeled each cDNA molecule. MiXCR, applied by TCRdb to the 5' RACE reads, yields one record per CDR3 protein. The data contain about 770,000 distinct CDR3 sequences, around 43% of them singletons. The CDR3 sequence is 16 residues long. Germline V gene sequence: CDR1 MNHEY, CDR2 SVGEGT. J was trimmed by 0 bases and V by 6 bases; bases with no gene match: 8.

This rearrangement joins TRBV6-2 or TRBV6-3 to TRBJ2-7, with 10 bases lining up with TRBD2. Input material: blood. The receptor's source is a man in his fifties or sixties in good health. CDR3 sequence (DNA): TGTGCCAGCAGACCTGCTCTAGCGGGGGTCTCCTACGAGCAGTACTTC. It encodes CASRPALAGVSYEQYF.